These 11 T cell receptor beta chains were sequenced from one sample in a study of blood T cell repertoires in COVID-19. Sequencing was performed with immunoSEQ multiplex PCR; in TCRdb, only in-frame clones are kept and a portion is missing. The sample records about 270,000 clones, 88% being singletons. The sequencing sample was made of PBMCs or T cells enriched from blood (not recorded which). The receptors originated from a woman aged 45-65 years who had recovered from COVID-19.

J is TRBJ2-3 and V is TRBV7-2; TRBD2 matches at 9 bases. J lost 0 bases, V lost 7 bases, and 8 bases had no gene match. The CDR3 spans 16 residues. CDR1 is SGHTA and CDR2 is FQGNSA in the germline V gene. The CDR3 sequence: CASTDRLAGSTDTQYF. CDR3 coding DNA: TGTGCCAGCACCGATAGGCTAGCGGGAAGCACAGATACGCAGTATTTT.

CDR3 protein: CASSQVPNRGDTEAFF. The CDR3 coding sequence is TGCGCCAGCAGCCAAGTTCCCAACAGGGGGGACACTGAAGCTTTCTTT. V is TRBV4-1 and J is TRBJ1-1, with 8 bases aligning to TRBD1. Unmatched junction bases numbered 7, after V lost 1 base and J lost 3 bases. This CDR3 has 16 amino acids. Germline CDR1 reads MGHRA; CDR2 reads YSYEKL.

The chain couples TRBV28 to TRBJ1-2; tentatively, D is TRBD1 (5 bases). The CDR3 loop spans 13 amino acids. The germline V gene has CDR1 MDHEN and CDR2 SYDVKM. V was trimmed by 6 bases and J by 8 bases, leaving 16 bases between them. As DNA, the CDR3 is TGTGCCAGCAGACCGGACACCGCGGGGGGCTACACCTTC. Translation: CASRPDTAGGYTF.

The chain couples TRBV7-2 to TRBJ1-2, with 8 nucleotides matching TRBD1. Unmatched junction bases numbered 4, after V lost 1 base and J lost 6 bases. CDR1 is SGHTA and CDR2 is FQGNSA in the germline V gene. This CDR3 comprises 14 residues. The CDR3 DNA is TGTGCCAGCAGCTTAGAGTCAGGGGGCGATGGCTACACCTTC. It codes for CASSLESGGDGYTF.

This clone was seen only once. The V gene is TRBV5-1, the J gene TRBJ2-1; D remains ambiguous. The V gene lost 0 bases and the J gene lost 1 base, with 8 bases spanning the gap. The CDR3 is 15 amino acids. Germline assignment: CDR1 SGHRS and CDR2 YFSETQ. Written as DNA, the CDR3 is TGCGCCAGCAGCTTGGAGCCCGCGTCCTACAATGAGCAGTTCTTC. This encodes CASSLEPASYNEQFF.

This clone appeared a few times. The V gene is TRBV7-2, the J gene TRBJ2-2; D gene ambiguous. V shed 2 bases and J shed 1 base, with 5 bases lying between them. CDR1 and CDR2 from the germline V gene are SGHTA and FQGNSA. The CDR3 runs 14 residues. CDR3 residues: CASSLLMNTGELFF. For the CDR3, the DNA is TGTGCCAGCAGCTTACTAATGAACACCGGGGAGCTGTTTTTT.

The V call is TRBV3-1 (or the pseudogene TRBV3-2), the J call TRBJ2-3; TRBD2 matches 7 bases. Germline assignment: CDR1 LGHDT and CDR2 YNNKEL (reference sequence). Trimming at V came to 5 bases and at J to 4 bases, leaving 3 bases not matched to a gene. The CDR3 extends over 13 amino acids. The CDR3 bases are TGTGCCAGCAGCGCGACTAGCCCAGATACGCAGTATTTT. The encoded protein is CASSATSPDTQYF.

The rearrangement joins TRBV2 to TRBJ1-5, with a weak D call TRBD1 (5 bases). The CDR3 spans 13 residues. Trimming stripped 3 bases from V and 2 bases from J, with 5 bases between. CDR1 is SNHLY and CDR2 is FYNNEI in the germline V gene. DNA for the CDR3: TGTGCCAGCAGTGAGACAGGCAATCAGCCCCAGCATTTT. Its protein is CASSETGNQPQHF.

The chain has TRBV30 and TRBJ1-6, with 7 bases lining up with TRBD1. The CDR3 is 14 residues long. Germline V CDR1 and CDR2: GTSNPN, SVGIG (reference sequence). The trim removed 1 base at V and 11 bases at J, leaving 8 bases unmatched. The CDR3: CAWSGIQGIPPLHF. DNA for the CDR3: TGTGCCTGGAGTGGAATACAGGGGATACCACCCCTCCACTTT.

V gene TRBV19 combines with J gene TRBJ1-3; D call uncertain. Germline CDR1 is LNHDA and CDR2 is SQIVND (reference sequence). The length of the CDR3 is 14 residues. V gave up 3 bases and J gave up 4 bases, with 10 bases separating them. The CDR3 region is CASSMTVTGNTIYF. As DNA, the CDR3 is TGTGCCAGTAGTATGACTGTAACGGGAAACACCATATATTTT.

This chain links TRBV27 with TRBJ1-6, with a weak D call TRBD1 (6 bases). The CDR3 is 15 residues long. V lost 7 bases, J lost 5 bases, and 15 bases lay in between. Germline loops: CDR1 MNHEY, CDR2 SMNVEV (reference sequence). CDR3 in amino acids: CASTKNRENNSPLHF. The CDR3 DNA reads as TGTGCCAGCACCAAAAACAGGGAGAATAATTCACCCCTCCACTTT.